The rows below give T cell receptor beta chains drawn from one sample of a study of glioma-infiltrating T cells after dendritic cell vaccination. The table came from immunoSEQ multiplex PCR; TCRdb's copy has only in-frame clones and leaves some out. The repertoire includes fewer than 70,000 clones, over 75% of them detected once, and about 8.1% sits in the top ten. Here the sequenced sample was blood, taken after dendritic cell vaccination. Receptor source: a human donor with glioblastoma. Each CDR3 is given with its conserved first and last residue. Clone size, where shown, is once, few, many, or a class for clones that have expanded.

13,TRBV4-2,NA,TRBJ2-5,CASSQDRQETQYF
13,TRBV7-6,NA,TRBJ1-1,CASSADSNTEAFF
12,TRBV30,few,TRBJ2-1,CAWSVAGTKQFF
16,TRBV19,NA,TRBJ2-2,CASRRGQRTYGGELFF
15,TRBV5-5,few,TRBJ1-6,CASSSAFDTRSPLHF
16,TRBV15,NA,TRBJ2-1,CATSSYGGSSYNEQFF
13,TRBV27,NA,TRBJ1-6,CASSWGLNSPLHF
14,TRBV6-6,NA,TRBJ1-4,CASSYSRGDEKLFF
11,TRBV7-8,NA,TRBJ2-1,CASSLQNEQFF
14,TRBV6-6,NA,TRBJ1-4,CASSYEGTREKLFF
14,TRBV7-9,NA,TRBJ1-4,CASKDTGVNEKLFF
15,TRBV6-4,NA,TRBJ1-2,CASSGTQGADYGYTF
13,TRBV30,NA,TRBJ1-2,CAWNTQGFWGYTF
15,TRBV11-3,NA,TRBJ2-7,CASSLSGGTSYEQYF
16,TRBV5-6,NA,TRBJ2-3,CASSLSSGGTTDTQYF
17,TRBV18,NA,TRBJ2-3,CASSLGVAGGTADTQYF
16,TRBV5-5,NA,TRBJ2-3,CASSLVAGGPTDTQYF
14,TRBV19,once,TRBJ2-2,CASRRGPNTGELFF
16,TRBV27,NA,TRBJ2-1,CASSSPLAGGPLTQFF
16,TRBV6-1,NA,TRBJ2-5,CASSGTSGAMQETQYF
17,TRBV4-3,NA,TRBJ1-4,CASSQDRDSSLNEKLFF
17,TRBV27,NA,TRBJ1-6,CASSFRRDRGHNSPLHF
16,TRBV7-9,NA,TRBJ1-5,CASSLVVGGLGQPQHF
15,TRBV9,NA,TRBJ2-7,CASSATGTPFYEQYF
15,TRBV6-6,NA,TRBJ2-7,CASSTDGHVGYEQYF
19,TRBV4-2,NA,TRBJ2-7,CASSQASGGSTPRPYEQYF
17,TRBV27,NA,TRBJ1-5,CANGRGDSDYSNQPQHF
12,TRBV29-1,NA,TRBJ1-1,CRSVGRNTEAFF
14,TRBV5-6,NA,TRBJ2-7,CASSVTGTGNEQYF
11,TRBV6-6,NA,TRBJ1-1,CASSRFDEAFF
14,TRBV27,NA,TRBJ2-7,CASSLGTSGLEQYF
15,TRBV10-2,NA,TRBJ2-2,CASSEGISGTGELFF
15,TRBV28,NA,TRBJ2-5,CASSSYQGTAETQYF
15,TRBV9,NA,TRBJ1-2,CASSAAAGTGASYTF
14,TRBV29-1,NA,TRBJ2-1,CSVEDRKGLNEQFF
15,TRBV18,NA,TRBJ1-2,CASSPRDSSNYGYTF
16,TRBV15,NA,TRBJ2-1,CATSRDSLAGYNEQFF
13,TRBV27,NA,TRBJ1-6,CATSRDYNSPLHF
16,TRBV6-4,NA,TRBJ2-3,CASSLFLGQGKDTQYF
17,TRBV4-1,NA,TRBJ1-2,CASSQDRGQGKNYGYTF
13,TRBV11-2,NA,TRBJ1-1,CASSFNPGTEAFF
16,TRBV7-6,once,TRBJ2-2,CASSLPDRGNTGELFF
15,TRBV5-4,NA,TRBJ2-1,CASSLPGQGYNEQFF
11,TRBV20-1,NA,TRBJ1-1,CSVPRQAEAFF
15,TRBV23-1,NA,TRBJ2-2,CASSHAALNTGELFF